This T cell receptor beta chain emerged from a study of CD8+CD57+ T cells in acquired aplastic anemia. About the research overall: DNA from sorted CD4+ and CD8+ cells averaged approximately 2.9 ug.

TCR beta VDJ combinations and CDR3 sequences were profiled from genomic DNA. TCRdb reprocessed the reads via MiXCR and lists one record per CDR3 protein. Among more than 250,000 distinct CDR3 sequences, 56% were seen once, and the ten largest hold less than 10%. V lost 5 bases and J lost 2; bases outside the gene matches: 6. The CDR3 sequence is 15 residues long. CDR1 SEHNR and CDR2 FQNEAQ come from the germline V gene (reference sequence). Study-wide results and limits: Overlapping CD8+ CDR3 repertoires of patients and controls contained nearly 30 shared sequences.

Concerning this clonotype itself: What it binds is not known.

This TCR was recovered from a human donor with severe aplastic anemia or a healthy control (not recorded which). The rearrangement links TRBV7-9 to TRBJ1-3, with 7 bases that match TRBD1. Sequenced input: sorted CD4+, CD8+, or CD8+CD57+ T cells (not recorded which) from PBMCs. Here the CDR3 DNA reads TGTGCCAGCAGCCTTGACAGGGAGGCTGGAAACACCATATATTTT. It is translated as CASSLDREAGNTIYF.